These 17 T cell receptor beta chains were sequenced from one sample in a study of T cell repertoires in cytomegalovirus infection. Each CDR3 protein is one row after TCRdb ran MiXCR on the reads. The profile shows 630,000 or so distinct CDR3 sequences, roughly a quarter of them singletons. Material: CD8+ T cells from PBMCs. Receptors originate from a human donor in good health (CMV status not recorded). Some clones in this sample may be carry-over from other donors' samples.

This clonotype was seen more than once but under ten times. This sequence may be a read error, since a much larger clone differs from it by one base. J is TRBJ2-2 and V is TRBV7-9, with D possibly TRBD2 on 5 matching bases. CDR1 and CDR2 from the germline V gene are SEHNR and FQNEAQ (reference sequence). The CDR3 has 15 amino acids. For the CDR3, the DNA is TGTGCCAACAGCTTAGGACTCGACGACGGCGGGGAGCTGTTTTTT. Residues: CANSLGLDDGGELFF.

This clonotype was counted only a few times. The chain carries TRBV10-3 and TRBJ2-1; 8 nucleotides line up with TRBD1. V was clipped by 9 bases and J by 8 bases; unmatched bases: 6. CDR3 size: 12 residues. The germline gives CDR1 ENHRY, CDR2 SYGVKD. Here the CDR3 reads CAIRTGRHEQFF. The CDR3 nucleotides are TGTGCCATTCGGACAGGGAGGCATGAGCAGTTCTTC.

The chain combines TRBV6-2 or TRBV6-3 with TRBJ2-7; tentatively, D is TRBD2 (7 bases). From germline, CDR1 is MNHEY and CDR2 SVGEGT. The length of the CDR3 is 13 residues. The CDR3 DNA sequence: TGTGTCGGGGGGCAGGCGGGGCACTACGAGCAGTACTTC. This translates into CVGGQAGHYEQYF.

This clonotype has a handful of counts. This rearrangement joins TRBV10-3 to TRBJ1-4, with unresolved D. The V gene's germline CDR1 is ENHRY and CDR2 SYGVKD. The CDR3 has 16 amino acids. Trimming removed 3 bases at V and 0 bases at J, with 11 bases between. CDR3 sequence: CAISDRTPATNEKLFF. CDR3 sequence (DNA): TGTGCCATCAGTGATCGGACGCCCGCAACTAATGAAAAACTGTTTTTT.

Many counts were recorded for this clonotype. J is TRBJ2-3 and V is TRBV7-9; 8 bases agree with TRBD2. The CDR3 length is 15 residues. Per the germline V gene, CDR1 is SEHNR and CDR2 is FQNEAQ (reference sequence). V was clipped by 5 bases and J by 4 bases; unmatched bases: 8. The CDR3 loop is CASSPRGLGPDTQYF. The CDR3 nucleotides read TGTGCCAGCAGCCCGCGGGGACTAGGGCCAGATACGCAGTATTTT. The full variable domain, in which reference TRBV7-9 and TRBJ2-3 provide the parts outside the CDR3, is DTGVSQNPRHKITKRGQNVTFRCDPISEHNRLYWYRQTLGQGPEFLTYFQNEAQLEKSRLLSDRFSAERPKGSFSTLEIQRTEQGDSAMYLCASSPRGLGPDTQYFGPGTRLTVL.

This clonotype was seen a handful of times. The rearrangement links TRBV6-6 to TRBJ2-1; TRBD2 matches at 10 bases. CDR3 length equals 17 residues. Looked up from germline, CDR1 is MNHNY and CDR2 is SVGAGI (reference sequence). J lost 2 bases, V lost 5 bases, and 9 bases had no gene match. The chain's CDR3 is CASSASGTSVTYNEQFF. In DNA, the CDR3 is TGTGCCAGCAGTGCCTCCGGGACTAGCGTCACCTACAATGAGCAGTTCTTC.

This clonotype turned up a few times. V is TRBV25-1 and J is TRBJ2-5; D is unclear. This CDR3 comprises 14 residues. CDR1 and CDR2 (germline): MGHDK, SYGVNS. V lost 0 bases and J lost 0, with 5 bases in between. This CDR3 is CASSEYFNQETQYF. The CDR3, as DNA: TGTGCCAGCAGTGAATATTTCAACCAAGAGACCCAGTACTTC. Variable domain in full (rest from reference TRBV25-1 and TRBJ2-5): EADIYQTPRYLVIGTGKKITLECSQTMGHDKMYWYQQDPGMELHLIHYSYGVNSTEKGDLSSESTVSRIRTEHFPLTLESARPSHTSQYLCASSEYFNQETQYFGPGTRLLVL.

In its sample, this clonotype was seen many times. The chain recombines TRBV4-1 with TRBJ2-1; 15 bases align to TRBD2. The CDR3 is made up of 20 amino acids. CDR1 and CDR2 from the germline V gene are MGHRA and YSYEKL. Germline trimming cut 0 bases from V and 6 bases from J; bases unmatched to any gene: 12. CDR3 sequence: CASSQDTGLAGGLGGNEQFF. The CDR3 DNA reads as TGCGCCAGCAGCCAAGACACCGGACTAGCGGGGGGGCTTGGGGGCAATGAGCAGTTCTTC.

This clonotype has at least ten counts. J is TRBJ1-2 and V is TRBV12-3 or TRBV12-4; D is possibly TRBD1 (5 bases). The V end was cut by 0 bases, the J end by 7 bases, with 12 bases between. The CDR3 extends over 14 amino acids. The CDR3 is CASSLAPRVFGYTF. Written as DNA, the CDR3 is TGTGCCAGCAGTTTAGCGCCCAGGGTGTTTGGCTACACCTTC.

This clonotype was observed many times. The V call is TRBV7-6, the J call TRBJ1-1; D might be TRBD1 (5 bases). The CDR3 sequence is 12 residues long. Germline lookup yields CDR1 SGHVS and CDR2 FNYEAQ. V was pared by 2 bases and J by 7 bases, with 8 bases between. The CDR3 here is CASSLSGVEAFF. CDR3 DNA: TGTGCCAGCAGCTTATCGGGGGTTGAAGCTTTCTTT.

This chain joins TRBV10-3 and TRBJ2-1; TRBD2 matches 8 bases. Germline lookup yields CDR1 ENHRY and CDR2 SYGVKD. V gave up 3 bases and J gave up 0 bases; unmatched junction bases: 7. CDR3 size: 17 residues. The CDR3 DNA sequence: TGTGCCATCAGTGACCTCTCGGGGACTAGCTCCTACAATGAGCAGTTCTTC. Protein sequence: CAISDLSGTSSYNEQFF.

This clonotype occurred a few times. Here the CDR3 reads CASTSTESSYEQYV. The CDR3 DNA reads TGTGCCAGCACCTCAACCGAGAGCTCCTACGAGCAGTACGTC. The chain uses TRBV6-2 or TRBV6-3 and TRBJ2-7; no reliable D call. Germline V gene sequence: CDR1 MNHEY, CDR2 SVGEGT. This CDR3 is built from 14 residues. V was trimmed by 7 bases and J by 0 bases, leaving 13 bases between them.

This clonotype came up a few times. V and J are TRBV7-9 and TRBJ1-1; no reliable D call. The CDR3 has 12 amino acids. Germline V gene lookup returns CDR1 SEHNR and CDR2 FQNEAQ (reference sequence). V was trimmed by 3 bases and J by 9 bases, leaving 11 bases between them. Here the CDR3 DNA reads TGTGCCAGCAGCTTGGCACTCCCTCAAGCTTTCTTT. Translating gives CASSLALPQAFF. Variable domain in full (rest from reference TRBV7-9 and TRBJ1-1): DTGVSQNPRHKITKRGQNVTFRCDPISEHNRLYWYRQTLGQGPEFLTYFQNEAQLEKSRLLSDRFSAERPKGSFSTLEIQRTEQGDSAMYLCASSLALPQAFFGQGTRLTVV.

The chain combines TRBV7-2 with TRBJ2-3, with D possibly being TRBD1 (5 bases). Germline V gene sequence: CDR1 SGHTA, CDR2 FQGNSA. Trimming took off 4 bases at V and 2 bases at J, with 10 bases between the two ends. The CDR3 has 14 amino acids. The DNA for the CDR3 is TGTGCCAGCAGCTCCAGGGTTAACACAGATACGCAGTATTTT. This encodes CASSSRVNTDTQYF.

The CDR3 reads CASNVGLAGYNEQFF. Written as DNA, the CDR3 is TGTGCCAGCAACGTGGGACTAGCGGGTTACAATGAGCAGTTCTTC. The V gene is TRBV12-3 or TRBV12-4, the J gene TRBJ2-1; the match to TRBD2 covers 12 bases. This CDR3 comprises 15 residues. Trimming at V came to 7 bases and at J to 4 bases, leaving 5 bases not matched to a gene.

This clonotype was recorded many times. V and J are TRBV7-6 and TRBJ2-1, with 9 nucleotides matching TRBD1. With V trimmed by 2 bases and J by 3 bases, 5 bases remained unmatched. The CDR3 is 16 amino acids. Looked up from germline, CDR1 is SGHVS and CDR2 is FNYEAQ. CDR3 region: CASSLRATGGYNEQFF. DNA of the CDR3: TGTGCCAGCAGCTTAAGGGCGACAGGGGGCTACAATGAGCAGTTCTTC.

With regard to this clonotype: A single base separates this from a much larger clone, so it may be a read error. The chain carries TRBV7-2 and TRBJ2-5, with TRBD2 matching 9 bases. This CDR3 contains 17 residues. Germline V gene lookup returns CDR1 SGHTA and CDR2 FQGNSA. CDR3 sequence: CVSSRKVGLASQETQYF. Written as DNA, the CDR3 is TGTGTCAGCAGCCGTAAGGTGGGACTAGCCTCCCAAGAGACCCAGTACTTC.